This entry describes one T cell receptor beta chain. TCRdb's table, derived via immunoSEQ multiplex PCR, lists solely in-frame clones and lacks some. The table has 150,000 to 200,000 clones, roughly 87% seen once. This record comes from a study of blood T cell repertoires in COVID-19. Overall study: T cells, B-cell-depleted T cells, or PBMCs provided the cDNA or gDNA that served as material.

With V trimmed by 1 base and J by 5 bases, 14 bases remained unmatched. CDR1 is GTSNPN, CDR2 SVGIG, per germline (reference sequence). The CDR3 is 17 amino acids. Participants came from roughly 23 US areas, aged about 18 to 89 years. The genes are TRBV30 and TRBJ1-2; TRBD1 aligns across 9 bases. What was sequenced was PBMCs or T cells enriched from blood (not recorded which). This TCR was recovered from a human donor with acute COVID-19. The donor label of this sample is uncertain. In DNA, the CDR3 is TGTGCCTGGAGTGGCGAGGGACAGGGAAATTTGGGGTATGGCTACACCTTC. Translating gives CAWSGEGQGNLGYGYTF.